This entry lists 19 T cell receptor beta chains sequenced from one sample in a study of molecular identifiers for immune sequencing clone quantification (dated by TCRdb to 2016 to 2019). Preparation of the library involved PCR. Sequencing relied on a NextSeq 500. The public reads were reprocessed in TCRdb via fastp at Q25 and MiXCR, keeping in-frame beta chains. Rows with one shared CDR3 protein collapse into an entry with the most common genes and DNA. The sample profile shows roughly 97,000 distinct CDR3 sequences; 24% of them were found once. About 0.99% of the sample comes from the top ten. Input material: naive CD8+ T cells from blood, with Jurkat cell RNA spiked in. The intended sense of this specimen's cell subset or site label: FACS-sorted CD8+CD4-CCR7+CD45RA+ naive T cells. These TCRs come from a human donor in good health. Some libraries in this study had Jurkat cell RNA spiked in.

Regarding this clonotype: The junction departs from the called germline gene at one end, perhaps through a read error. This chain uses TRBV19 with TRBJ2-1, with D uncertain. CDR1 is LNHDA and CDR2 is SQIVND in the germline V gene (reference sequence). The CDR3 consists of 14 residues. The CDR3 region has the DNA TGTGCCAGTAGTAGGGGAACTACCTACAATGCGCAGTTCTTC. Its translation: CASSRGTTYNAQFF.

For this clonotype: A much larger clone sits a single nucleotide away, making a read error possible. The V and J genes are TRBV4-3 and TRBJ2-3, with TRBD2 matching over 12 bases. Germline V gene lookup returns CDR1 LGHNA and CDR2 YSLEER. The CDR3 is made up of 19 amino acids. CDR3 sequence: CASNQDYWTSGESTDTQYF. The CDR3 DNA is TGCGCCAGCAACCAAGATTATTGGACTAGCGGGGAGAGCACAGATACGCAGTATTTT.

This CDR3 reads CASSQDEGRNTEAFF. Written as DNA, the CDR3 is TGCGCCAGCAGCCAAGACGAGGGCCGGAACACTGAAGCTTTCTTT. V and J are TRBV4-1 and TRBJ1-1; D uncertain. The CDR3 loop spans 15 amino acids. In germline, CDR1 is MGHRA, CDR2 YSYEKL. V lost 0 bases, J lost 1 base, and 9 bases lay in between.

In its sample, this clonotype was seen a few times. Here the CDR3 omits its conserved ending phenylalanine or tryptophan, so a read error is the likely source. The rearrangement links TRBV19 to TRBJ2-3; 9 nucleotides align to TRBD2. CDR3 size: 16 residues. Unmatched junction bases numbered 8, after V lost 5 bases and J lost 2 bases. Germline V gene lookup returns CDR1 LNHDA and CDR2 SQIVND (reference sequence). The chain's CDR3 is CASSSPSGETTDTQYL. CDR3 bases: TGTGCCAGTAGTTCGCCTAGCGGGGAGACCACAGATACGCAGTATCTT.

Details on this clonotype: This sequence may be a read error, since a much larger clone differs from it by one base. The V gene is TRBV28, the J gene TRBJ2-3; TRBD1 aligns across 7 bases. CDR3 length: 15 amino acids. Germline V gene sequence: CDR1 MDHEN, CDR2 SYDVKM. CDR3 loop: CASSMRTGFTATQYF. CDR3 DNA sequence: TGTGCCAGCAGTATGAGGACAGGCTTCACAGCTACGCAGTATTTT.

In this sample, this clonotype turned up once. The chain couples TRBV29-1 to TRBJ1-1; TRBD1 matches at 10 bases. The CDR3 spans 12 residues. Germline V CDR1 and CDR2: SQVTM, ANQGSEA. Trimming took 7 bases from V and 10 from J; bases not matched to a gene: 9. CDR3 protein: CSDRTGGPGAFF. In DNA, the CDR3 is TGCAGCGACCGGACAGGGGGGCCAGGAGCTTTCTTT.

This clonotype has a count of ten or more. The genes are TRBV7-9 and TRBJ2-3; either TRBD1 or TRBD2 may supply D (5 bases each). The CDR3 runs 14 residues. Trimming stripped 6 bases from V and 2 bases from J, with 12 bases between. CDR1 is SEHNR, CDR2 FQNEAQ, per germline (reference sequence). The CDR3 DNA sequence: TGTGCCAGCAGGGGGGATAGCTCCACAGATACGCAGTATTTT. The encoded protein is CASRGDSSTDTQYF.

V and J are TRBV11-2 and TRBJ2-1; TRBD2 matches at 13 bases. The CDR3 covers 15 residues. Germline CDR1 reads SGHAT; CDR2 reads FQNNGV. V shed 5 bases, J shed 4 bases, and the junction held 2 bases outside the gene matches. CDR3 residues: CASSGTSGIYNEQFF. The CDR3 DNA follows: TGTGCCAGCAGCGGGACTAGCGGGATATACAATGAGCAGTTCTTC.

In the case of this clonotype: The junction and the germline gene differ at one end; a read error may be behind it. The chain links TRBV28 to TRBJ2-7, with no clear D. The CDR3 is 14 residues long. The germline gives CDR1 MDHEN, CDR2 SYDVKM. CDR3 sequence reads: CASTKRNLVDEQCF. CDR3 sequence (DNA): TGTGCCAGCACAAAAAGGAACTTAGTGGACGAGCAGTGCTTC. The whole variable domain, remainder taken from reference TRBV28 and TRBJ2-7, is DVKVTQSSRYLVKRTGEKVFLECVQDMDHENMFWYRQDPGLGLRLIYFSYDVKMKEKGDIPEGYSVSREKKERFSLILESASTNQTSMYLCASTKRNLVDEQCFGPGTRLTVT.

Of note for this clonotype: A much larger clone is a single base away; this may be a read error. The chain recombines TRBV30 with TRBJ2-5; TRBD1 is a possible D gene (6 bases). CDR1 GTSNPN and CDR2 SVGIG come from the germline V gene (reference sequence). The CDR3 has 11 amino acids. CDR3 protein: CTWSIRGTQYF. DNA of the CDR3: TGTACCTGGAGTATCAGGGGGACCCAGTACTTC. The full variable domain, in which reference TRBV30 and TRBJ2-5 provide the parts outside the CDR3, is SQTIHQWPATLVQPVGSPLSLECTVEGTSNPNLYWYRQAAGRGLQLLFYSVGIGQISSEVPQNLSASRPQDRQFILSSKKLLLSDSGFYLCTWSIRGTQYFGPGTRLLVL.

At least ten counts were recorded for this clonotype. The V call is TRBV25-1, the J call TRBJ2-3, with a tentative D call TRBD2 (5 bases). Germline values: CDR1 MGHDK, CDR2 SYGVNS. The V and J ends lost 4 bases and 0 bases respectively, with 14 bases between them. This CDR3 is built from 16 residues. The CDR3 DNA reads TGTGCCAGCAGTGGAGAAGCGGAGACTAGCACAGATACGCAGTATTTT. This codes for CASSGEAETSTDTQYF.

As regards this clonotype: Possible read error: a much larger clone is one base away. This chain connects TRBV29-1 to TRBJ1-2, with a weak D call TRBD1 (5 bases). The V gene lost 4 bases and the J gene lost 3 bases, with 18 bases spanning the gap. The length of the CDR3 is 15 residues. Looked up from germline, CDR1 is SQVTM and CDR2 is ANQGSEA. CDR3 bases: TGCAGCGTTGGTGAAGACGGGGGGACGGACTATGGCTACACCTTC. This encodes CSVGEDGGTDYGYTF.

This clonotype has ten or more counts. The chain has TRBV28 and TRBJ2-7; D may be TRBD1 or TRBD2 (5 bases each). CDR3 size: 15 residues. The V gene lost 6 bases and the J gene lost 0 bases, with 15 bases spanning the gap. Germline V CDR1 and CDR2: MDHEN, SYDVKM. This chain's CDR3 is CASRKGTHSSYEQYF. As DNA, the CDR3 is TGTGCCAGCAGGAAAGGGACGCATAGCTCCTACGAGCAGTACTTC.

This clonotype was observed a handful of times. The chain has TRBV6-5 and TRBJ2-2, with D perhaps TRBD1 (5 bases). CDR3 length: 14 amino acids. Germline V gene lookup returns CDR1 MNHEY and CDR2 SVGAGI. V was cut by 2 bases and J by 5 bases, with 9 bases left in between. The CDR3 bases are TGTGCCAGCAGTTACCCGACAGAAACCGGGGAGCTGTTTTTT. The encoded protein is CASSYPTETGELFF.

This clonotype was found a few times. The chain joins TRBV27 to TRBJ1-5; D gene ambiguous. V dropped 6 bases and J dropped 6 bases, with 12 bases sitting between them. This CDR3 comprises 13 residues. The germline V gene has CDR1 MNHEY and CDR2 SMNVEV (reference sequence). The CDR3 DNA follows: TGTGCCAGCAGCCGCGGGGTAGTTCAGCCCCAGCATTTT. It specifies CASSRGVVQPQHF.

The table lists this clonotype with a few counts. A junction end diverges from the germline sequence, so it may reflect a read error. The chain joins TRBV7-6 to TRBJ1-1; no definite D call. The CDR3 loop spans 15 amino acids. CDR1 is SGHVS, CDR2 FNYEAQ, per germline. CDR3 nucleotide sequence: TGTGCCAGCGCTCCGGGCCACGTCCAATGGACTGAAGCTCTCTTT. This encodes CASAPGHVQWTEALF.

Concerning this clonotype: This may be a read error: a much more frequent sequence differs by one nucleotide. The V call is TRBV20-1, the J call TRBJ1-5; unclear D gene. CDR1 is DFQATT and CDR2 is SNEGSKA in the germline V gene (reference sequence). The CDR3 sequence is 16 residues long. The CDR3 DNA is TGCGGTGCTAGAGATACGCGCGCTGCGAGTAATCAGCCCCAGCATTTT. This translates into CGARDTRAASNQPQHF.

As concerns this clonotype: An end of the junction differs from the germline gene, which may be a read error. This chain joins TRBV28 and TRBJ2-7; D gene uncertain. Germline assignment: CDR1 MDHEN and CDR2 SYDVKM. The length of the CDR3 is 13 residues. The CDR3 DNA reads TGTGCCAGCAGTCCACGTAGAACCTACGGGCAGTACTTC. Protein sequence: CASSPRRTYGQYF.

About this clonotype: A much larger clone is a single base away; this may be a read error. This sequence joins TRBV5-1 and TRBJ2-3; 9 nucleotides line up with TRBD2. The CDR3 sequence is 15 residues long. CDR1 is SGHRS and CDR2 is YFSETQ in the germline V gene. CDR3 DNA: TGCGTCAGCAGTTTTCGCGGGAGGGCCCAGGATACGCAGTATTTT. This codes for CVSSFRGRAQDTQYF.